Each of the 2 T cell receptor beta chains below was sequenced from the same sample in a study of OX40 agonist ivuxolimab in advanced cancers. Library method: the immunoSEQ multiplex PCR assay. Not all clones reach the TCRdb copy of this immuneACCESS table, which keeps in-frame sequences only. Checked studies attribute under half of the gap to unresolved V genes and leave the rest unexplained. The sample table contains 96,000 or so clones; only one count was recorded for about 90% of them. Around 1.5% of the sample is in the top ten clones. The sequencing used CD4+ or CD8+ T cells sorted from blood, collected in a trial of the OX40 agonist ivuxolimab. The receptors were sampled from an adult with an advanced solid tumor such as melanoma, head and neck, liver or kidney cancer.

This rearrangement joins TRBV7-2 to TRBJ1-3; D is undetermined. The CDR3 loop spans 16 amino acids. The V end was cut by 2 bases, the J end by 2 bases, with 13 bases between. In germline, CDR1 is SGHTA, CDR2 FQGNSA. The CDR3 DNA is TGTGCCAGCAGCTTAACAAATGTCGCGGCTGGAAACACCATATATTTT. Its translation: CASSLTNVAAGNTIYF.

The chain carries TRBV5-1 and TRBJ2-1; 8 nucleotides agree with TRBD1. V gave up 2 bases and J gave up 7 bases; unmatched junction bases: 2. This CDR3 region has 13 residues. From germline, CDR1 is SGHRS and CDR2 YFSETQ. CDR3 region: CASSFRQGNEQFF. The CDR3 nucleotides are TGCGCCAGCAGCTTTCGACAGGGGAATGAGCAGTTCTTC.